This TCR beta chain emerged from a study of beta chain features in type 1 diabetes. For the study at large: Comparable age, gender and cell yields were observed in patients relative to healthy donors. The study's findings and limits: Type 1 diabetes patients showed a moderate but significant shortening of TCRB CDR3s in all four CD4+ subsets. Patients with type 1 diabetes showed fewer VDJ junction insertions and more deletions.

Populations isolated by sorting all had purity greater than 95%. This clone was observed a handful of times. No antigen is known for it. The whole isolated RNA underwent reverse transcription, so sequencing captured expressed TCRB transcripts. Reads from naive, central memory and regulatory T cell samples averaged about 3.9 million. Assay: immunoSEQ multiplex PCR; the TCRdb copy retains only in-frame clones and omits some. The data contain 640,000 or so clones, 10% to 15% of them singletons. Material: naive CD4+ T cells from blood. The receptor's source is a man aged 18 to 30 with type 1 diabetes.

Here the CDR3 reads CATRLADYNEQFF. CDR3 sequence (DNA): TGTGCCACTAGACTAGCGGATTACAATGAGCAGTTCTTC. V usage is TRBV19 and J usage is TRBJ2-1, with 9 bases that match TRBD2. With 10 bases clipped from V and 4 bases from J, the junction kept 5 bases outside the gene matches. The germline CDR1 and CDR2 sequences are LNHDA and SQIVND (reference sequence). CDR3 size: 13 residues.